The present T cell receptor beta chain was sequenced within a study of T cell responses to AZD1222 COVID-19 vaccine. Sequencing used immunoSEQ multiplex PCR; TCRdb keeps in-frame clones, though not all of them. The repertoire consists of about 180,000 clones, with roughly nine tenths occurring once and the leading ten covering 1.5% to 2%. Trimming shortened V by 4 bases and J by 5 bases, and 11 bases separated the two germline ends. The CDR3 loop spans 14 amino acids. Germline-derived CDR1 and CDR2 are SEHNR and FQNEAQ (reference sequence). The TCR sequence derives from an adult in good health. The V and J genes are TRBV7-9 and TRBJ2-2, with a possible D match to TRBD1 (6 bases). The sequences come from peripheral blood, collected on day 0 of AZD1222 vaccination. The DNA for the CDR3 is TGTGCCAGCAGCTCGGACAGAATAACCGGGGAGCTGTTTTTT. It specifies CASSSDRITGELFF.